This record concerns one T cell receptor beta chain sequence. Its antigen specificity is not known. Base qualities are not provided; no much larger clone lies one nucleotide away. The cohort consisted of 650 to 850 healthy bone marrow donors. Cohort members were all nominally healthy when sampled, although unrecorded immune exposures were likely present. The donor tested CMV seronegative, placing the donor among the 352 seronegative members of the cohort. Each donor provided a peripheral blood sample, and peripheral blood mononuclear cells were used for TCR beta sequencing. Genomic DNA extraction from the blood cell samples was performed with the Qiagen DNeasy Blood Extraction Kit. The sample originates from a study of cytomegalovirus exposure and HLA in healthy donors listed by TCRdb under 2017. About the investigation overall: According to an earlier analysis of a few hundred of the donors, roughly 180 million T cells yielded some 110 million unique TCR beta sequences and roughly 280 Gb of sequence data. Around 300 gigabases of sequencing data and tens of millions of unique TCR sequences were included in an early release covering about 700 HLA-typed donors. Of the 350 to 450 genotyped donors, around 81% fell in the genetic ancestry cluster associated with self-reported Caucasian donors. The study aimed to test whether cataloging public T cell receptors could reveal signatures of past pathogen exposure. The study profiled the T cell repertoires of about 720 subjects by immunosequencing and related them to cytomegalovirus serostatus. In addition to the first cohort of 650 to 750 subjects, a separate validation cohort of 130 or so different subjects was used. To predict cytomegalovirus infection status, the study combined high-throughput TCR immunosequencing, statistical association of individual TCRs with disease status, and machine learning. In a later analysis, previously published TCR beta repertoires from several hundred donors were re-analyzed and high-resolution HLA genotyping was added so that TCR occurrence patterns could be studied. Rather than using new phenotypic data, the later analysis identified candidate immune exposures from TCR beta sequences and from how often those sequences occurred across donors. To decide whether each TCR beta V gene segment behaved as functional or pseudogenic, an earlier analysis of nearly 600 of the donors relied on high-throughput TCR beta sequencing. Donor age, sex, ethnicity and CMV serostatus were compiled alongside the repertoire data. A later genetic analysis took genome-wide SNP genotypes for about three fifths of the 666 donors and used that subset as a discovery cohort. Every discovery cohort repertoire had been produced on one sequencing platform. HLA typing covered class I and class II loci at four-digit resolution. Typing coverage varied by locus: 629-630 donors for A, B, C, DRB1 and DQB1; approximately 560 for DQA1; over 600 for DPA1; approximately 450 for DPB1. About five DR-DQ haplotypes were treated as single units for association and clustering because of strong linkage in the cohort. Among around 400 genotyped donors of the cohort, an average of roughly 240,000 unique TCR beta nucleotide sequences were sequenced per donor, about a sixth of them non-productive.

Library construction relied on the immunoSEQ multiplex PCR assay. A mixture of 60 forward primers for TCR Vbeta segments and 13 reverse primers for TCR Jbeta segments was used in the multiplex PCR. A multiplex PCR assay on genomic DNA amplified the CDR3 region of rearranged TCR beta genes. On the Illumina HiSeq System, the amplified TCR beta libraries were sequenced as 87-base-pair reads. As for the original processing: A later analysis tallied roughly 76 million unique TCR beta chains across the 700 or so repertoires, and about 10 million of those chains were shared by two or more donors. Raw reads were error-corrected and collapsed into unique sequences by a nearest-neighbor algorithm in which closely related sequences were merged to remove PCR and sequencing errors. CDR3 sequences were aligned to IMGT reference sequences to assign V, D and J gene segments. For a sequence to be retained, a match of at least six nucleotides to both a V gene segment and a J gene segment was required. Rearrangements were called productive when the CDR3 lacked stop codons and stayed in frame with V and J; all others were non-productive. CDR3 was defined according to IMGT convention as the region running from the second conserved V-encoded cysteine to the conserved J-encoded phenylalanine. In an earlier analysis of around 640 of the donors, sequences lacking an unambiguous match to a single V gene segment were excluded. An earlier analysis of roughly 590 of the donors called V segments functional above 56.7% productive rearrangements and segregating when the between-donor standard deviation exceeded 5%. To diagnose cytomegalovirus status from the catalog of TCR beta chain sequences, a statistical classification framework was built. A later analysis assigned V and J genes by comparing TCR nucleotide sequences with IMGT/GENE-DB human TR gene sequences. In a later analysis, CDR3 sequences and most-parsimonious VDJ recombination scenarios were assigned using the TCRdist pipeline. In a later analysis, every TCR beta chain was defined by the combination of its CDR3 amino acid sequence and its V-gene family, and reads without a unique V-gene family were dropped. As a way to deal with suspected cross-contamination and a sequencing artifact, a later analysis dropped nearly 600 nucleotide sequences that were highly shared and had low generation probability. In a later analysis, a clonal expansion index was calculated for each public chain from normalized within-repertoire ranks of inferred template counts. Generation probabilities in a later analysis came from a VDJ recombination model fitted to out-of-frame rearrangements, and those results were checked against IGoR. Hypergeometric tests were used in a later analysis to score TCR-TCR, TCR-HLA and TCR-CMV co-occurrence, with a repertoire-size bias correction applied to the TCR pairs. To estimate false discovery rates, a later analysis permuted the HLA or CMV assignments 20 times. In a later analysis, co-occurring TCRs were grouped using DBSCAN, and TCRdist sequence similarity was added for clustering within HLA-allele-positive subsets. Repertoires with fewer than 30,000 or more than 120,000 public chains were left out of co-occurrence clustering, as were a handful of repertoires with anomalous nucleotide sharing. Sourced from immuneACCESS, this table was stored by TCRdb with only in-frame sequences that have V and J called. A share of the clones is absent; for the studies checked, an unresolved V gene accounts for under half, and the remainder has no known explanation. Clone size and the V and J calls come from that table; the DNA yielded D and trimming. The sample table holds around 180,000 clones, of which approximately 80% were seen once. Around 1.3% of the sample belongs to the ten largest clones.

Summary of the overall study and its limitations: A later genetic analysis associated a missense DCLRE1C variant with V-gene and J-gene trimming of TCR beta chains, and an independent cohort replicated the association. In an earlier analysis of around 600 of the donors, most TCR beta V segments appeared in productive rearrangements about 90% or about 30% of the time, broadly matching IMGT annotations. The sequencing pipeline was judged likely to have produced a cluster of highly shared sequence variants as a technical artifact. A later analysis found that HLA-associated TCR beta chains were more clonally expanded and had lower generation probabilities than equally common non-associated chains. Linkage disequilibrium might explain the correlated functional status among segregating V segments, but an unknown experimental factor could not be excluded. Cytomegalovirus status was reported to be diagnosed by the classifier with high specificity and sensitivity in both the original and validation cohorts. The authors suggested that the approach could potentially be extended to other disease states and immunological phenotypes. The cohort was sequenced for TCR beta chains only, and without alpha or paired-chain data the features that could be detected were limited. A later analysis found that most CMV-associated TCR beta chains appeared HLA-restricted, with HLA associations seemingly driven largely by CMV exposure. A later analysis found that TCR association rates varied across HLA loci, with DRB1 alleles showing the most associated TCRs and HLA-C alleles the fewest. In vitro tests confirmed that a few of the cytomegalovirus-associated TCR beta chains recognize cytomegalovirus antigens. Assigning TCR associations to individual alleles was difficult when HLA alleles, especially DR and DQ, strongly co-occurred. Specific HLA alleles were associated with 15,000 to 20,000 TCR beta sequences at a false discovery rate of 0.05 in a later analysis. HLA typing was unavailable for some donors at each locus, so association tests used only the typed subset. Most TCR sequences were observed very rarely across donors, whereas some public TCRs were present in many individuals. Sequencing depth was assumed to be roughly uniform across donors in the presence/absence analyses, though that assumption may not hold. About 15 rarely observed V segments, including chromosome 9 orphons, were excluded from the earlier analysis of about 500 of the donors because counts were too low. Compared with the approximately 600-donor mean, donors in an Asian-associated ancestry cluster had fewer N-insertions in productive TCRs, according to a later genetic analysis. A further reported finding was that TCR beta sequences accurately predicted the HLA-A and HLA-B alleles for most subjects in the first cohort. In the study, approximately 150 TCR beta chains were listed as associated with cytomegalovirus. According to a later analysis, parvovirus B19, influenza, CMV and Epstein-Barr virus appeared linked to several top co-occurrence clusters. For the cohort, immune exposure information was limited to CMV serostatus.

Sequencing input: PBMCs. The sequence derives from a boy aged 2-15 years in good health and CMV-seronegative.

The CDR3 reads CASTPRAGNTIYF. The DNA is as follows: TGTGCCAGCACTCCCAGGGCCGGAAACACCATATATTTT. Recombination joined TRBV6-6 with TRBJ1-3, with TRBD1 as a weak D call on 5 bases. CDR1 and CDR2, per the germline V gene (reference sequence), are MNHNY and SVGAGI. Trimming removed 7 bases from V and 4 bases from J, leaving 11 bases between the germline ends. The CDR3 numbers 13 residues from cysteine through phenylalanine. Solely the CDR3 DNA is kept, with 39 bases framed from the first base.